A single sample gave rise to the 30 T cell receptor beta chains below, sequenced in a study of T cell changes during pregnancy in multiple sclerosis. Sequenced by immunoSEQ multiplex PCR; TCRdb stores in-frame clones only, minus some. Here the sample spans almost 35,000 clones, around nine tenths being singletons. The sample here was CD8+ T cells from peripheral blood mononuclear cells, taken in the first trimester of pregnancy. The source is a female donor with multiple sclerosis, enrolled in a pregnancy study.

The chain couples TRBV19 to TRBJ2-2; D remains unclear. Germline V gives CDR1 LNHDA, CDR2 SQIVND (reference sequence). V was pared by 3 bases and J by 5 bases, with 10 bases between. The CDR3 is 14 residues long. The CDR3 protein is CASSIAGGTGELFF. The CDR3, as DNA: TGTGCCAGTAGTATCGCAGGTGGAACCGGGGAGCTGTTTTTT.

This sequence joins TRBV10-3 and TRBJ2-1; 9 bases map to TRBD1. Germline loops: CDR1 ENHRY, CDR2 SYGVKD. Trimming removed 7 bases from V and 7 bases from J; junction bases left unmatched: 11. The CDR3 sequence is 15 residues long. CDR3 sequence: CAITRTGEIGNEQFF. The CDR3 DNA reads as TGTGCCATCACACGGACAGGGGAAATTGGGAATGAGCAGTTCTTC.

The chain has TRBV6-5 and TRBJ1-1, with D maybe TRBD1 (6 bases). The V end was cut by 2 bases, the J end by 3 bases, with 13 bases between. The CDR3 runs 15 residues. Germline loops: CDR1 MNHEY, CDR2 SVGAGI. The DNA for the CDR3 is TGTGCCAGCAGTTACGCTATCAGGGGAGACACTGAAGCTTTCTTT. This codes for CASSYAIRGDTEAFF.

CDR3 in DNA: TGTGCCAGCAGCCCCCTGACAGGATCCTATGGCTACACCTTC. Translating gives CASSPLTGSYGYTF. V usage is TRBV7-8 and J usage is TRBJ1-2; weak D call: TRBD1 (6 bases). V dropped 5 bases and J dropped 4 bases, with 14 bases sitting between them. The CDR3 loop spans 14 amino acids. Germline CDR1 is SGHVS and CDR2 is FQNEAQ.

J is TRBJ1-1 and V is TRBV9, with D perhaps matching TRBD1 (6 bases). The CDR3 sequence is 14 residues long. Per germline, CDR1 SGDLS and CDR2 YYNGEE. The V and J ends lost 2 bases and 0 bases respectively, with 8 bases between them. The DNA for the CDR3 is TGTGCCAGCAGCGTGGACAGCCTGAACACTGAAGCTTTCTTT. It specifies CASSVDSLNTEAFF. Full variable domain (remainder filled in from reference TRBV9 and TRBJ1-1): DSGVTQTPKHLITATGQRVTLRCSPRSGDLSVYWYQQSLDQGLQFLIQYYNGEERAKGNILERFSAQQFPDLHSELNLSSLELGDSALYFCASSVDSLNTEAFFGQGTRLTVV.

This CDR3 reads CASKGVGDEQYF. The CDR3 DNA follows: TGTGCCAGCAAGGGGGTGGGCGACGAGCAGTACTTC. This chain links TRBV7-9 with TRBJ2-7; TRBD1 is a possible D gene (6 bases). This CDR3 has 12 amino acids. The V end was cut by 7 bases, the J end by 5 bases, with 12 bases between. Germline values: CDR1 SEHNR, CDR2 FQNEAQ (reference sequence).

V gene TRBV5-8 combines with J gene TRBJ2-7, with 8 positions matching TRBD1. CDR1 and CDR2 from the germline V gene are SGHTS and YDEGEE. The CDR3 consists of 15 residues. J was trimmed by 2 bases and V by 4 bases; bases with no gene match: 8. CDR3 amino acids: CASSRILDRAYEQYF. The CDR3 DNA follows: TGTGCCAGCAGCCGGATCTTGGACAGGGCCTACGAGCAGTACTTC.

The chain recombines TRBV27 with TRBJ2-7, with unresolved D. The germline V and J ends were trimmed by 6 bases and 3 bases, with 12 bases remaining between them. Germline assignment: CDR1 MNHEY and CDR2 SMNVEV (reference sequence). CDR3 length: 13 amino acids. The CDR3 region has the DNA TGTGCCAGCAGCGTCAGGCGCTTCTACGAGCAGTACTTC. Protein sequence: CASSVRRFYEQYF.

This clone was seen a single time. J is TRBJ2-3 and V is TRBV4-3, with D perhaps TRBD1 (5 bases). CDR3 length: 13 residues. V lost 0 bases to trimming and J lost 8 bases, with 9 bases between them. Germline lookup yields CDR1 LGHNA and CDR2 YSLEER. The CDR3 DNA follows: TGCGCCAGCAGCCAAGATGAGCAGGGTACGCAGTATTTT. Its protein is CASSQDEQGTQYF.

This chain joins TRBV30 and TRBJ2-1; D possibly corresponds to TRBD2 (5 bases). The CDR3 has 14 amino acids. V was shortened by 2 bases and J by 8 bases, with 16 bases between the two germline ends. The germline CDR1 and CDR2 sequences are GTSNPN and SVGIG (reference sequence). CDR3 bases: TGTGCCTGGAGTTCTGGACTCCTTTCCGATGAGCAGTTCTTC. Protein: CAWSSGLLSDEQFF.

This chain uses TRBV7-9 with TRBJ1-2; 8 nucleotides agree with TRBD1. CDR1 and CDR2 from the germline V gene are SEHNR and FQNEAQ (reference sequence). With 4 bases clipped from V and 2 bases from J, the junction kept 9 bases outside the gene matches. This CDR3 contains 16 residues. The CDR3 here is CASSSSTGEGNYGYTF. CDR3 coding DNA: TGTGCCAGCAGCTCTTCGACAGGGGAAGGGAACTATGGCTACACCTTC.

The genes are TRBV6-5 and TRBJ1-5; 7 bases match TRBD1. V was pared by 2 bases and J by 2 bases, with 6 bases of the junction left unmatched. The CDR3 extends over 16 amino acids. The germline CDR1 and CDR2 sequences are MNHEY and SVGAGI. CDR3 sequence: CASSYRGQVGNQPQHF. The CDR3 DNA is TGTGCCAGCAGTTACCGCGGACAGGTTGGCAATCAGCCCCAGCATTTT.

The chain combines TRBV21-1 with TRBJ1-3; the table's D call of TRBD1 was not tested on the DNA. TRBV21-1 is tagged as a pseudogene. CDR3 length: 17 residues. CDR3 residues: CASSKYIREYSGNTIYF. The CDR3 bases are TGTGCCAGCAGCAAATACATCAGGGAATACTCTGGAAACACCATATATTTT.

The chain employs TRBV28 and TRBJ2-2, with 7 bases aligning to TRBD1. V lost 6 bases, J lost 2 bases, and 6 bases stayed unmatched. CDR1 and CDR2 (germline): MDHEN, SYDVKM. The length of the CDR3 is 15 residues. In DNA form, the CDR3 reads TGTGCCAGCAGCAGGACAGGAGCTAACACCGGGGAGCTGTTTTTT. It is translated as CASSRTGANTGELFF.

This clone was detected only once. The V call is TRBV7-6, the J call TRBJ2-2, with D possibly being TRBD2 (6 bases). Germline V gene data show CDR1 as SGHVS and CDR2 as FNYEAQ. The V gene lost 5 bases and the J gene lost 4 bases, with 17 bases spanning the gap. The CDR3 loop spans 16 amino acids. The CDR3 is CASSPDLGAGTGELFF. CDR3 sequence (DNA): TGTGCCAGCAGCCCCGACCTCGGAGCGGGCACCGGGGAGCTGTTTTTT.

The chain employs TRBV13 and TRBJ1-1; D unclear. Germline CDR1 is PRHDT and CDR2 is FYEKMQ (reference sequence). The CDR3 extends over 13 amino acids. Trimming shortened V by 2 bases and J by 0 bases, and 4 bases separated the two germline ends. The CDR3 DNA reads TGTGCCAGCAGCTTAATCATGAACACTGAAGCTTTCTTT. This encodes CASSLIMNTEAFF.

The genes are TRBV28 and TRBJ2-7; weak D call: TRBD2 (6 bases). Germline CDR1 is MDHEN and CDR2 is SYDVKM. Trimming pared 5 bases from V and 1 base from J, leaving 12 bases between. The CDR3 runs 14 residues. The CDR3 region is CASSRGEWSYEQYF. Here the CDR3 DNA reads TGTGCCAGCAGTCGCGGGGAGTGGTCCTACGAGCAGTACTTC.

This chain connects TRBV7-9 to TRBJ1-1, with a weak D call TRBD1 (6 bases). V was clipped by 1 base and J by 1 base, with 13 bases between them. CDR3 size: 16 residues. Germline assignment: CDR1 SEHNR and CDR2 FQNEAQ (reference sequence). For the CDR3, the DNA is TGTGCCAGCAGCTTAGTACCTGGGGGCCAGAACACTGAAGCTTTCTTT. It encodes CASSLVPGGQNTEAFF.

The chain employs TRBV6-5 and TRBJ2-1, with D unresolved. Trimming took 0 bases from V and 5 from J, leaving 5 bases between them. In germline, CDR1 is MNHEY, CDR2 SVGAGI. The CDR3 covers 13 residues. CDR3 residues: CASSYSPDNEQFF. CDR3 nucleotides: TGTGCCAGCAGTTACTCCCCAGACAATGAGCAGTTCTTC.

The CDR3 is CSGGGRANTEAFF. The CDR3 DNA sequence: TGCAGCGGGGGGGGAAGGGCAAACACTGAAGCTTTCTTT. This rearrangement joins TRBV29-1 to TRBJ1-1; D perhaps matches TRBD1 (5 bases). Germline V gives CDR1 SQVTM, CDR2 ANQGSEA. V was clipped by 7 bases and J by 2 bases, with 14 bases between them. The CDR3 runs 13 residues.

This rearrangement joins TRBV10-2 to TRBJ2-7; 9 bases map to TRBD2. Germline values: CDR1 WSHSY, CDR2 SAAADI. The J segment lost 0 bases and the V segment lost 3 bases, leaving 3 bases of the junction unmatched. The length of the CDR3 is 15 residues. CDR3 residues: CASSEPTSGSYEQYF. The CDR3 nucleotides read TGCGCCAGCAGTGAACCGACTAGCGGCTCCTACGAGCAGTACTTC.

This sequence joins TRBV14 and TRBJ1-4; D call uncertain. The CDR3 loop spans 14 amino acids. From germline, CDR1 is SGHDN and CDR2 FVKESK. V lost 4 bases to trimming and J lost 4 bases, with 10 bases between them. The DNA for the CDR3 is TGTGCCAGCAGCCGCCGGGTTTTTAATGAAAAACTGTTTTTT. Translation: CASSRRVFNEKLFF.

Written as DNA, the CDR3 is TGTGCCAGCAGCCCCTCGACTAGCGGGTACTACGAGCAGTACTTC. This codes for CASSPSTSGYYEQYF. This sequence joins TRBV28 and TRBJ2-7; TRBD2 aligns across 10 bases. The CDR3 contains 15 residues. V lost 6 bases and J lost 3; bases outside the gene matches: 8. Germline CDR1 reads MDHEN; CDR2 reads SYDVKM.

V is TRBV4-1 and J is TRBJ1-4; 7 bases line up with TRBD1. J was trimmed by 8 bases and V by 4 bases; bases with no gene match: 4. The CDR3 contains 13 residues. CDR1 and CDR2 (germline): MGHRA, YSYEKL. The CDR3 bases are TGCGCCAGCAGCCGCTTGGACAGGGAAAAACTGTTTTTT. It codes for CASSRLDREKLFF.

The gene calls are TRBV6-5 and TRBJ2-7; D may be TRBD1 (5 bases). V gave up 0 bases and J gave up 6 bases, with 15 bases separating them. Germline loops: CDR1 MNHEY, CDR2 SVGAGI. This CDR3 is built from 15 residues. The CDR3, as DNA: TGTGCCAGCAGTTACTCGGGGCAGGGATCAGGCGAGCAGTACTTC. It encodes CASSYSGQGSGEQYF.

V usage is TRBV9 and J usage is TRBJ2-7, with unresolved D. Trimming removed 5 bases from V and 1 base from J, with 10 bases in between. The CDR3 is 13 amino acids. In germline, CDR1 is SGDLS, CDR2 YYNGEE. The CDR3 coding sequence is TGTGCCAGCAGTTCTCCCGGGTCCTACGAGCAGTACTTC. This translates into CASSSPGSYEQYF.

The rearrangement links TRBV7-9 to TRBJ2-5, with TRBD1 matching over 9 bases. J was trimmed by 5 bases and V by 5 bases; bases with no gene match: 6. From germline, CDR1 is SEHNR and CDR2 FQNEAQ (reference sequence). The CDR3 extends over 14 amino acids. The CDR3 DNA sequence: TGTGCCAGCAGCCGGACAGGGGAGTGGGAGACCCAGTACTTC. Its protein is CASSRTGEWETQYF.

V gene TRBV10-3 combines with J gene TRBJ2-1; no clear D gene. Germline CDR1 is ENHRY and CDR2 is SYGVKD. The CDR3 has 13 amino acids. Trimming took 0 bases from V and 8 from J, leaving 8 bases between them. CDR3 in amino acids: CAISESTRDEQFF. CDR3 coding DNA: TGTGCCATCAGTGAGTCGACTCGGGATGAGCAGTTCTTC.

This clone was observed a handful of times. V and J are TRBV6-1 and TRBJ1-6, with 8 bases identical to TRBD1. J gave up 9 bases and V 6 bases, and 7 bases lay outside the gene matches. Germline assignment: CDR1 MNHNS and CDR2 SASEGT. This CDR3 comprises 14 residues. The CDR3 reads CASRPGQETSPLHF. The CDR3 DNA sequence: TGTGCCAGCAGACCGGGACAGGAGACTTCACCCCTCCACTTT.

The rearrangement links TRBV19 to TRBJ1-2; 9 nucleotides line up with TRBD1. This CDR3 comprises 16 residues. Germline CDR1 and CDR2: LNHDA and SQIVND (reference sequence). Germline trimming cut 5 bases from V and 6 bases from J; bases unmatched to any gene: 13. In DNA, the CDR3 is TGTGCCAGTAGTTTTCCCCCCTACGACAGGGGGAATGGCTACACCTTC. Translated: CASSFPPYDRGNGYTF.